This is a list of T cell receptor beta chains from one sample in a study of T cell repertoires in cytomegalovirus infection. Their recognized antigens are unknown. TCRdb reprocessed the reads via MiXCR and lists one record per CDR3 protein. The top ten hold roughly a fifth of the sample, which has approximately 260,000 distinct CDR3 sequences, approximately 22% seen once. The specimen comprised cultured PBMCs, sampled from culture after CMV antigen stimulation. These receptors originate from a human donor in good health (CMV status not recorded). Some clones in this sample may be carry-over from other donors' samples. The CDR3 runs from the conserved cysteine through the conserved F or W. The D gene is left open where the match is weak. For some rows the clone size is stated as once, few or many, or as a class when expanded; others skip it.

clone size: -
V gene: TRBV10-2
J gene: TRBJ2-3
D gene: TRBD2
CDR3 protein: CASSESLAGVRSDTQYF
CDR3 DNA: TGCGCCAGCAGTGAGTCCTTAGCGGGAGTTCGGTCAGATACGCAGTATTTT

clone size: few
V gene: TRBV24-1
J gene: TRBJ2-7
D gene: -
CDR3 protein: CATSDARTSYEQYF
CDR3 DNA: TGTGCCACCAGTGATGCAAGAACCTCCTACGAGCAGTACTTC

clone size: few
V gene: TRBV13
J gene: TRBJ2-1
D gene: -
CDR3 protein: CASRHNRLGGHNEQFF
CDR3 DNA: TGTGCCAGCAGACACAATAGACTAGGGGGCCACAATGAGCAGTTCTTC

clone size: many
V gene: TRBV7-8
J gene: TRBJ2-5
D gene: -
CDR3 protein: CASSYTPDLQETQYF
CDR3 DNA: TGTGCCAGCAGCTATACCCCGGACCTTCAAGAGACCCAGTACTTC

clone size: -
V gene: TRBV6-2/TRBV6-3
J gene: TRBJ2-3
D gene: -
CDR3 protein: CASSTGPLADTQYF
CDR3 DNA: TGTGCCAGCAGTACCGGGCCACTGGCAGATACGCAGTATTTT

clone size: few
V gene: TRBV7-2
J gene: TRBJ2-3
D gene: -
CDR3 protein: CASSSQTTDTQYF
CDR3 DNA: TGTGCCAGCAGCAGCCAGACCACAGATACGCAGTATTTT

clone size: few
V gene: TRBV30
J gene: TRBJ1-4
D gene: TRBD1
CDR3 protein: CAWDGQGRRKLFF
CDR3 DNA: TGTGCCTGGGACGGACAGGGACGAAGAAAACTGTTTTTT

clone size: -
V gene: TRBV20-1
J gene: TRBJ2-2
D gene: -
CDR3 protein: CSANRGANTGELFF
CDR3 DNA: TGCAGTGCCAACCGGGGCGCGAACACCGGGGAGCTGTTTTTT

clone size: -
V gene: TRBV7-6
J gene: TRBJ1-1
D gene: -
CDR3 protein: CASSLIRGGRGAATEAFF
CDR3 DNA: TGTGCCAGCAGCTTAATTAGGGGAGGCCGAGGGGCTGCGACTGAAGCTTTCTTT

clone size: few
V gene: TRBV10-3
J gene: TRBJ1-3
D gene: -
CDR3 protein: CAASAMGAGNTIYF
CDR3 DNA: TGTGCCGCCAGCGCCATGGGGGCTGGAAACACCATATATTTT

clone size: -
V gene: TRBV10-3
J gene: TRBJ1-2
D gene: -
CDR3 protein: CAISDDTIGYTF
CDR3 DNA: TGTGCCATCAGTGACGACACAATTGGCTACACCTTC

clone size: few
V gene: TRBV19
J gene: TRBJ2-1
D gene: TRBD2
CDR3 protein: CASSLGLAGIRNEQFF
CDR3 DNA: TGTGCCAGTAGCCTAGGACTAGCGGGAATTAGGAATGAGCAGTTCTTC

clone size: -
V gene: TRBV11-2
J gene: TRBJ2-1
D gene: TRBD2
CDR3 protein: CASSPLGGGYNEQFF
CDR3 DNA: TGTGCCAGCAGCCCACTGGGGGGGGGATACAATGAGCAGTTCTTC

clone size: many
V gene: TRBV7-8
J gene: TRBJ1-1
D gene: TRBD1
CDR3 protein: CASSHLGQGNTEAFF
CDR3 DNA: TGTGCCAGCAGCCATCTGGGACAGGGGAACACTGAAGCTTTCTTT

clone size: few
V gene: TRBV3-1
J gene: TRBJ1-5
D gene: -
CDR3 protein: CASSQRGTYQPQHF
CDR3 DNA: TGTGCCAGCAGCCAAAGAGGGACCTATCAGCCCCAGCATTTT

clone size: few
V gene: TRBV13
J gene: TRBJ2-5
D gene: -
CDR3 protein: CASSGMTGVGETQYF
CDR3 DNA: TGTGCCAGCAGCGGCATGACGGGAGTAGGAGAGACCCAGTACTTC

clone size: -
V gene: TRBV12-3/TRBV12-4
J gene: TRBJ1-1
D gene: -
CDR3 protein: CASSPRQYPHTEAFF
CDR3 DNA: TGTGCCAGCAGTCCAAGACAGTACCCCCACACTGAAGCTTTCTTT

clone size: many
V gene: TRBV7-2
J gene: TRBJ2-7
D gene: -
CDR3 protein: CASSLATRYEQYF
CDR3 DNA: TGTGCCAGCAGCTTAGCGACTAGGTACGAGCAGTACTTC

clone size: -
V gene: TRBV7-3
J gene: TRBJ2-1
D gene: TRBD2
CDR3 protein: CASSLMGSGSYNEQFF
CDR3 DNA: TGTGCCAGCAGCTTAATGGGTAGCGGGAGTTACAATGAGCAGTTCTTC

clone size: many
V gene: TRBV28
J gene: TRBJ2-1
D gene: -
CDR3 protein: CASSLAPYNEQFF
CDR3 DNA: TGTGCCAGCAGTTTAGCGCCCTACAATGAGCAGTTCTTC

clone size: -
V gene: TRBV5-4
J gene: TRBJ2-3
D gene: -
CDR3 protein: CASSLILTGVTDTQYF
CDR3 DNA: TGTGCCAGCAGCTTGATACTGACGGGTGTCACAGATACGCAGTATTTT

clone size: -
V gene: TRBV12-3/TRBV12-4
J gene: TRBJ2-1
D gene: TRBD2
CDR3 protein: CASSIRLAGLYNEQFF
CDR3 DNA: TGTGCCAGCAGTATACGACTAGCGGGGCTCTACAATGAGCAGTTCTTC

clone size: -
V gene: TRBV20-1
J gene: TRBJ2-1
D gene: TRBD2
CDR3 protein: CSARDIGLAGVTTQAYEQFF
CDR3 DNA: TGCAGTGCTAGAGACATTGGACTAGCGGGAGTAACCACCCAGGCATATGAGCAGTTCTTC

clone size: many
V gene: TRBV12-3/TRBV12-4
J gene: TRBJ1-3
D gene: -
CDR3 protein: CASSLSTVGNTIYF
CDR3 DNA: TGTGCCAGCAGTTTGTCGACCGTCGGAAACACCATATATTTT

clone size: -
V gene: TRBV20-1
J gene: TRBJ1-2
D gene: -
CDR3 protein: CSARALDYGYTF
CDR3 DNA: TGCAGTGCAAGGGCCCTGGACTATGGCTACACCTTC

clone size: few
V gene: TRBV6-6
J gene: TRBJ1-1
D gene: -
CDR3 protein: CASSYLGVGAEAFF
CDR3 DNA: TGTGCCAGCAGTTACTTAGGAGTCGGCGCTGAAGCTTTCTTT

clone size: few
V gene: TRBV6-1
J gene: TRBJ2-1
D gene: TRBD2
CDR3 protein: CASSEFQASGSLGDEQFF
CDR3 DNA: TGTGCCAGCAGTGAATTCCAAGCTAGCGGGAGTTTAGGTGATGAGCAGTTCTTC

clone size: -
V gene: TRBV4-3
J gene: TRBJ1-6
D gene: -
CDR3 protein: CASSQQADSPLHF
CDR3 DNA: TGCGCCAGCAGCCAACAGGCCGATTCACCCCTCCACTTT

clone size: few
V gene: TRBV2
J gene: TRBJ1-5
D gene: -
CDR3 protein: CASSVATGITSNQPQHF
CDR3 DNA: TGTGCCAGCAGTGTAGCCACTGGCATAACTAGCAATCAGCCCCAGCATTTT

clone size: -
V gene: TRBV20-1
J gene: TRBJ2-3
D gene: -
CDR3 protein: CSARARLAASTDTQYF
CDR3 DNA: TGCAGTGCTAGAGCTAGGCTAGCAGCTAGCACAGATACGCAGTATTTT

clone size: -
V gene: TRBV2
J gene: TRBJ1-1
D gene: -
CDR3 protein: CASRGEPGGNTEAFF
CDR3 DNA: TGTGCCAGCAGGGGGGAGCCCGGGGGAAACACTGAAGCTTTCTTT

clone size: -
V gene: TRBV20-1
J gene: TRBJ2-1
D gene: TRBD2
CDR3 protein: CSAPGLAGKSYNEQFF
CDR3 DNA: TGCAGTGCTCCCGGACTAGCGGGGAAGTCCTACAATGAGCAGTTCTTC

clone size: many
V gene: TRBV7-2
J gene: TRBJ1-1
D gene: -
CDR3 protein: CASSPRSGAVEAFF
CDR3 DNA: TGTGCCAGCAGCCCCCGATCCGGGGCCGTTGAAGCTTTCTTT

clone size: -
V gene: TRBV27
J gene: TRBJ1-1
D gene: -
CDR3 protein: CASSLIASTNTEAFF
CDR3 DNA: TGTGCCAGCAGTTTAATCGCCTCCACGAACACTGAAGCTTTCTTT

clone size: -
V gene: TRBV10-3
J gene: TRBJ1-2
D gene: -
CDR3 protein: CAISEPTRDPGGYTF
CDR3 DNA: TGTGCCATCAGTGAGCCCACTAGGGACCCCGGGGGCTACACCTTC

clone size: many
V gene: TRBV20-1
J gene: TRBJ2-3
D gene: TRBD2
CDR3 protein: CSATPGLGTDTQYF
CDR3 DNA: TGCAGTGCTACCCCGGGACTAGGCACAGATACGCAGTATTTT

clone size: few
V gene: TRBV7-3
J gene: TRBJ2-1
D gene: TRBD1
CDR3 protein: CASSKGTGAYNEQFF
CDR3 DNA: TGTGCCAGCAGCAAGGGGACAGGAGCCTACAATGAGCAGTTCTTC

clone size: many
V gene: TRBV7-2
J gene: TRBJ1-1
D gene: -
CDR3 protein: CASSKGPYMNTEAFF
CDR3 DNA: TGTGCCAGCAGCAAGGGACCTTATATGAACACTGAAGCTTTCTTT

clone size: -
V gene: TRBV5-1
J gene: TRBJ2-5
D gene: TRBD2
CDR3 protein: CASSPRDYRPKETQYF
CDR3 DNA: TGCGCCAGCAGCCCCCGGGACTACCGGCCAAAAGAGACCCAGTACTTC

clone size: -
V gene: TRBV27
J gene: TRBJ2-7
D gene: TRBD1
CDR3 protein: CASSFRQGEQYF
CDR3 DNA: TGTGCCAGCAGTTTCCGACAGGGCGAGCAGTACTTC

clone size: -
V gene: TRBV5-1
J gene: TRBJ2-5
D gene: TRBD1
CDR3 protein: CASSYGQGQETQYF
CDR3 DNA: TGCGCCAGCAGCTATGGACAGGGTCAAGAGACCCAGTACTTC

clone size: many
V gene: TRBV12-5
J gene: TRBJ1-2
D gene: -
CDR3 protein: CASGSPGSYGYTF
CDR3 DNA: TGTGCTAGTGGTTCCCCGGGGAGCTATGGCTACACCTTC

clone size: -
V gene: TRBV20-1
J gene: TRBJ1-2
D gene: TRBD1
CDR3 protein: CSALDRVNYGYTF
CDR3 DNA: TGCAGTGCTTTGGACAGGGTGAACTATGGCTACACCTTC

clone size: -
V gene: TRBV27
J gene: TRBJ2-2
D gene: -
CDR3 protein: CASGGTQVNTGELFF
CDR3 DNA: TGTGCCAGCGGCGGGACACAGGTTAACACCGGGGAGCTGTTTTTT

clone size: many
V gene: TRBV7-9
J gene: TRBJ2-6
D gene: -
CDR3 protein: CASSLASGANVLTF
CDR3 DNA: TGTGCCAGCAGCTTAGCTAGTGGGGCCAACGTCCTGACTTTC

clone size: -
V gene: TRBV12-3/TRBV12-4
J gene: TRBJ2-1
D gene: TRBD2
CDR3 protein: CASSRPGLGYYNEQFF
CDR3 DNA: TGTGCCAGCAGCCGCCCGGGACTAGGTTACTACAATGAGCAGTTCTTC

clone size: many
V gene: TRBV7-2
J gene: TRBJ1-2
D gene: TRBD1
CDR3 protein: CASSGSTRGLGYTF
CDR3 DNA: TGTGCCAGCAGCGGTTCAACCAGGGGGCTTGGCTACACCTTC

clone size: -
V gene: TRBV6-2/TRBV6-3
J gene: TRBJ1-4
D gene: -
CDR3 protein: CASNSGSNEKLFF
CDR3 DNA: TGTGCCAGCAACTCAGGGAGTAATGAAAAACTGTTTTTT

clone size: -
V gene: TRBV7-2
J gene: TRBJ2-2
D gene: -
CDR3 protein: CASSYQGSTGELFF
CDR3 DNA: TGTGCCAGCAGCTATCAGGGTAGCACCGGGGAGCTGTTTTTT

clone size: -
V gene: TRBV5-4
J gene: TRBJ1-1
D gene: -
CDR3 protein: CASSLASNTEAFF
CDR3 DNA: TGTGCCAGCAGCTTGGCCAGCAACACTGAAGCTTTCTTT

clone size: few
V gene: TRBV18
J gene: TRBJ1-2
D gene: -
CDR3 protein: CASSPRDNAVNGYTF
CDR3 DNA: TGTGCCAGCTCACCCAGGGACAACGCTGTCAATGGCTACACCTTC

clone size: -
V gene: TRBV7-9
J gene: TRBJ1-1
D gene: -
CDR3 protein: CASSPRRDTSIDTEAFF
CDR3 DNA: TGTGCCAGCAGCCCCCGCCGGGACACCAGCATAGACACTGAAGCTTTCTTT